This T cell receptor beta chain was captured by sequencing in a study of T-cell memory formation after mild COVID-19. TCRdb reprocessed the 5' RACE reads via MiXCR and lists one record per CDR3 protein. This table holds 550,000 to 600,000 distinct CDR3 sequences, around 16% found once. CDR3 size: 13 residues. V was trimmed by 3 bases and J by 2 bases, leaving 8 bases between them. CDR1 and CDR2 (germline): GTSNPN, SVGIG (reference sequence). Source material: PBMCs or a T cell subset sorted from them (not recorded which). This sequence originates from an adult woman who had mild COVID-19 (a few samples of this study predate the infection). Cell type and time point are not known. The rearrangement uses TRBV30 and TRBJ1-3; D is ambiguous. The CDR3 DNA sequence: TGTGCCTGGAGACAGATCCCTGGAAACACCATATATTTT. Protein product: CAWRQIPGNTIYF.